This TCR beta chain was found in a study of shared clonotypes between healthy human individuals. Those who donated were healthy HIV-negative adults, with no recent acute infections or vaccinations reported. Every contributor of samples was a Caucasian grown-up residing in Nashville, Tennessee. The CDR3 covers 16 residues. V was clipped by 6 bases and J by 1 base; unmatched bases: 11. Germline V gene data show CDR1 as SNHLY and CDR2 as FYNNEI. Note on this clone: Its target is not known.

Overall study findings and caveats: Non-shared clonotypes were found to have lower generation probabilities than the clonotypes that were shared by all four of the sorted-subset donors.

In the authors' workflow: There were no quality scores in the junction-only immunoSEQ sequences, so filtering differed. The protocol was immunoSEQ multiplex PCR, while the TCRdb copy is restricted to in-frame clones and leaves out a portion. V and J calls and clone size are as listed in that table; D and trimming were resolved from the DNA. In the table there are around 1 million clones, 70% to 85% of which are singletons. The chain combines TRBV2 with TRBJ1-1; 7 bases fit TRBD1. The clonotype comes from a man aged 18 to 35 in good health. Input material: memory CD4+ T cells sorted from blood. The subset here: CD45RA-negative fraction. CDR3: CASSQRPGQWNTEAFF. For the CDR3, the DNA is TGTGCCAGCAGCCAACGGCCGGGACAGTGGAACACTGAAGCTTTCTTT.